A single sample gave rise to the 6 T cell receptor beta chains below, sequenced in a study of beta chain features in type 1 diabetes. General observations from the study: Among patients with Type 1 diabetes, TCRB CDR3s were moderately but significantly shorter in every one of the four CD4+ subsets.

Expressed TCRB transcripts were sequenced because the isolated RNA had all been reverse transcribed beforehand. Sequenced by immunoSEQ multiplex PCR; TCRdb stores in-frame clones only, minus some. Here the sample spans over 200,000 clones, about 11% being singletons. No antigens are known for them. The sequenced sample was naive CD4+ T cells from blood. The receptors originated from a man aged 25 to 45 with type 1 diabetes.

In this sample, this clone turned up a few times. This chain links TRBV7-2 with TRBJ2-6; D is perhaps TRBD1 (6 bases). V was shortened by 0 bases and J by 4 bases, with 10 bases between the two germline ends. The CDR3 loop spans 16 amino acids. Germline V gene data show CDR1 as SGHTA and CDR2 as FQGNSA. In nucleotides, the CDR3 is TGTGCCAGCAGCTTAGCGCAGGGGACGGGGGCCAACGTCCTGACTTTC. Encoded protein: CASSLAQGTGANVLTF.

Only a few counts were recorded for this clone. The V and J genes are TRBV9 and TRBJ2-1; D is unclear. CDR1 is SGDLS and CDR2 is YYNGEE in the germline V gene. CDR3 length equals 13 residues. Trimming left V 2 bases short and J 7 bases short, with 10 bases between. The CDR3 spells CASSVGTANEQFF. CDR3 sequence (DNA): TGTGCCAGCAGCGTGGGTACAGCTAATGAGCAGTTCTTC. Using reference TRBV9 and TRBJ2-1 for the parts outside the CDR3, the full variable domain is DSGVTQTPKHLITATGQRVTLRCSPRSGDLSVYWYQQSLDQGLQFLIQYYNGEERAKGNILERFSAQQFPDLHSELNLSSLELGDSALYFCASSVGTANEQFFGPGTRLTVL.

The gene calls are TRBV4-1 and TRBJ2-2; no reliable D call. The CDR3 consists of 13 residues. Germline CDR1 MGHRA, CDR2 YSYEKL. With 5 bases removed from V and 1 base from J, the gap between germline ends came to 5 bases. Written as DNA, the CDR3 is TGCGCCAGCAGCGTCCTGAACACCGGGGAGCTGTTTTTT. Amino acids: CASSVLNTGELFF.

This clone was seen more than once but under ten times. The rearrangement joins TRBV7-2 to TRBJ2-1, with 8 positions matching TRBD2. Germline CDR1 reads SGHTA; CDR2 reads FQGNSA. This CDR3 has 13 amino acids. The CDR3 nucleotides are TGTTGCTCGGGTAGCGGGGTCGACAATGAGCAGTTCTTC. This encodes CCSGSGVDNEQFF.

The rearrangement joins TRBV6-5 to TRBJ2-6, with D unclear. In germline, CDR1 is MNHEY, CDR2 SVGAGI. Trimming stripped 6 bases from V and 2 bases from J, with 11 bases between. The CDR3 spans 15 residues. In DNA form, the CDR3 reads TGTGCCAGCAGGCCGAGGTGGGCTGGGGCCAACGTCCTGACTTTC. It encodes CASRPRWAGANVLTF.

This chain joins TRBV19 and TRBJ1-5, with TRBD1 matching 8 bases. In germline, CDR1 is LNHDA, CDR2 SQIVND (reference sequence). The CDR3 spans 16 residues. Trimming removed 5 bases from V and 1 base from J; junction bases left unmatched: 7. The CDR3 spells CASSARTGRSNQPQHF. The CDR3 DNA is TGTGCCAGTAGTGCCCGGACAGGGAGAAGCAATCAGCCCCAGCATTTT.